Listed below are T cell receptor beta chains from one sample, sequenced in a study of T-cell memory formation after mild COVID-19. Via MiXCR, TCRdb re-called the 5' RACE reads, giving one row per CDR3 protein. Of nearly 350,000 distinct CDR3 sequences listed, 10% to 15% are singletons. Sequencing was carried out using PBMCs or a T cell subset sorted from them (not recorded which). The source of these receptors is a man aged 18 to 29 who had mild COVID-19 (a few samples of this study predate the infection). Cell type and time point are not known. Both conserved end residues are part of each CDR3. The D gene is left open where the match is weak. The size entry is marked missing in some rows and otherwise reads once, few, many or a size class.

TRBV3-1	TRBJ1-5	-	many	CASSRGWQPQHF	TGTGCCAGCAGCCGGGGTTGGCAGCCCCAGCATTTT
TRBV12-3/TRBV12-4	TRBJ1-1	-	-	CASSLAGLGGNTEAFF	TGTGCCAGCAGTTTAGCAGGGTTGGGGGGCAACACTGAAGCTTTCTTT
TRBV12-3/TRBV12-4	TRBJ1-2	TRBD1	-	CALSRQGANGYTF	TGTGCCCTTTCTAGACAGGGGGCGAATGGCTACACCTTC
TRBV24-1	TRBJ2-3	TRBD2	few	CATSASGGAEDTQYF	TGTGCCACCAGTGCTAGCGGGGGGGCGGAAGATACGCAGTATTTT
TRBV9	TRBJ2-2	TRBD1	-	CASSVDRGYTGELFF	TGTGCCAGCAGCGTAGACAGGGGGTACACCGGGGAGCTGTTTTTT
TRBV7-9	TRBJ2-5	-	-	CASSPLSGIPETQYF	TGTGCCAGCAGCCCCCTTTCCGGGATACCAGAGACCCAGTACTTC
TRBV19	TRBJ2-1	-	few	CASSMAISNEQFF	TGTGCCAGTAGTATGGCAATCTCGAATGAGCAGTTCTTC
TRBV11-2	TRBJ1-3	-	-	CASSPIAGNTIYF	TGTGCCAGCAGCCCCATAGCTGGAAACACCATATATTTT
TRBV12-3/TRBV12-4	TRBJ2-7	TRBD1	many	CATSGTASYEQYF	TGTGCCACCTCAGGGACAGCCTCCTACGAGCAGTACTTC
TRBV25-1	TRBJ1-3	-	few	CASSDTGTRNTIYF	TGTGCCAGCAGTGACACCGGGACTCGGAACACCATATATTTT
TRBV6-2/TRBV6-3	TRBJ1-2	-	-	CASSYSSETNYGYTF	TGTGCCAGCAGTTACTCGTCCGAGACTAACTATGGCTACACCTTC
TRBV15	TRBJ2-1	TRBD2	-	CATSRVGGAYNEQFF	TGTGCCACCAGCAGAGTCGGGGGGGCCTACAATGAGCAGTTCTTC
TRBV6-2/TRBV6-3	TRBJ2-1	-	few	CASSFRGLLLSSSYNEQFF	-
TRBV7-9	TRBJ2-5	-	-	CASGPSAKKTQYF	TGTGCCAGCGGGCCCTCAGCGAAAAAGACCCAGTACTTC
TRBV5-1	TRBJ1-1	TRBD1	many	CASSLTGVNTEAFF	TGTGCCAGCAGCTTAACAGGGGTGAACACTGAAGCTTTCTTT